This record concerns one TCR beta chain sequence. Its antigen is as yet unknown. The source of the sample is a study of shared clonotypes between healthy human individuals. The study, taken as a whole, reports: When naive CD4 clonotypes were compared across a handful of donors, 5% to 5.5% were shared.

Original processing methods: ImmunoSEQ only sent back junction sequences with no quality scores, so filtering was done differently. Profiling relied on immunoSEQ multiplex PCR, and the TCRdb table lists in-frame clones only, not all of them. For V, J and clone size, that table is used; D and trimming come from the DNA. The sample holds some 1 million clones, about 74% seen once. A CD45RA+ naive subset and a CD45RA-negative memory subset were split from CD4+ cells. The CDR3 has 16 residues. V was shortened by 3 bases and J by 4 bases, with 16 bases between the two germline ends. CDR1 and CDR2 from the germline V gene are LNHDA and SQIVND (reference sequence).

This clonotype was obtained from a man younger than 35 in good health. The rearrangement joins TRBV19 to TRBJ1-5; D is perhaps TRBD1 (6 bases). The specimen was memory CD4+ T cells sorted from blood. The subset was: CD45RA-negative fraction. The chain's CDR3 is CASSILSTGKNQPQHF. DNA for the CDR3: TGTGCCAGTAGTATTTTATCCACAGGGAAGAATCAGCCCCAGCATTTT.